This record concerns one T cell receptor (beta chain) sequence. This sample is part of a study of blood T cell repertoires in COVID-19. Generated by immunoSEQ multiplex PCR, the TCRdb table keeps only in-frame clones and is missing some. The table includes 13,000 to 15,000 clones, around 89% detected once. The sequence derives from a man over 45 with active COVID-19. The sample comprised peripheral blood.

The CDR3 loop is CASSIGGSSGSYTQYF. In nucleotides, the CDR3 is TGTGCCAGTAGTATAGGGGGATCTAGCGGGAGTTATACGCAGTATTTT. The chain employs TRBV19 and TRBJ2-3, with 10 positions matching TRBD2. The germline CDR1 and CDR2 sequences are LNHDA and SQIVND (reference sequence). The V gene end was trimmed by 1 base and the J gene end by 7 bases; junction bases not matched to a gene: 8. This CDR3 comprises 16 residues.